This T cell receptor (beta chain) was recovered during a study of cytomegalovirus exposure and HLA in healthy donors. Whole-study findings and limits: Productive rates of about 87% or about 30% were seen for most TCR beta V segments in an earlier analysis. According to the study, some 160 TCR beta chains were cytomegalovirus-associated. Evidence from a later analysis indicated that most CMV-associated TCR beta chains looked HLA-restricted. Three chains tied to CMV proved CMV antigen-specific in vitro.

The PCR had 60 Vbeta and 13 Jbeta primers. Using immunoSEQ multiplex PCR, the repertoire was profiled, and TCRdb retains in-frame clones only, with some absent. The table shows over 120,000 clones, with over 80% occurring only once. The CDR3 runs 19 residues. V dropped 2 bases and J dropped 1; count of bases not matched to a gene: 8. Germline lookup yields CDR1 MGHRA and CDR2 YSYEKL. A note on this clone: Its antigen remains unknown.

The V call is TRBV4-1, the J call TRBJ2-5; 15 positions match TRBD2. The sample consisted of PBMCs. This TCR was sampled from a woman between 25 and 40 years old in good health and CMV-seronegative. The CDR3 coding sequence is TGCGCCAGCAGCCAAACCCCCGGGACTAGCGGGAGGCCCCAAGAGACCCAGTACTTC. Protein sequence: CASSQTPGTSGRPQETQYF.